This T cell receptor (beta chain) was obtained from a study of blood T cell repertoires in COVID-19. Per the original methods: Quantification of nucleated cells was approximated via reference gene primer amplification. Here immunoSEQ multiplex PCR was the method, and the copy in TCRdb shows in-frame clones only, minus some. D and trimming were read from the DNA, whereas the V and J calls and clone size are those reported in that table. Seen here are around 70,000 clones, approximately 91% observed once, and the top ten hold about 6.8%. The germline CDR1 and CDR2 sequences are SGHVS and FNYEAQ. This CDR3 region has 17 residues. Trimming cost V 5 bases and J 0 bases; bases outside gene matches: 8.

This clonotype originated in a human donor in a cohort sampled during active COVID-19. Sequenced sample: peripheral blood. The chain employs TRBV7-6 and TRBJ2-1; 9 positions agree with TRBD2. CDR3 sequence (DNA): TGTGCCAGCAGCACCCTTCTAGCGGGAAGCTCCTACAATGAGCAGTTCTTC. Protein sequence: CASSTLLAGSSYNEQFF. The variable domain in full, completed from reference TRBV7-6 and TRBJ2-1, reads GAGVSQSPRYKVTKRGQDVALRCDPISGHVSLYWYRQALGQGPEFLTYFNYEAQQDKSGLPNDRFSAERPEGSISTLTIQRTEQRDSAMYRCASSTLLAGSSYNEQFFGPGTRLTVL.